Reported below is one TCR beta chain. This entry belongs to a study of blood T cell repertoires in COVID-19. Study information: From T cells, B-cell-depleted T cells, or PBMCs came the material, which was cDNA or gDNA.

While infection was still active, Seattle patients were enrolled and then followed longitudinally. Germline CDR1 MNHEY, CDR2 SMNVEV (reference sequence). The CDR3 extends over 13 amino acids. Trimming removed 7 bases from V and 2 bases from J, with 10 bases in between. Per the original data handling: For nucleated cells, counts were estimated from reference gene primer amplification. This table comes from immunoSEQ multiplex PCR, and its TCRdb copy is limited to in-frame clones, with some not included. From that table come the V and J calls and clone size; the DNA was used to work out D and trimming. This sample carries approximately 150,000 clones, around 83% of them seen once, and the ten largest clones take 7% to 9.5%.

The genes are TRBV27 and TRBJ2-3; D remains ambiguous. Sequenced: peripheral blood. This clonotype was obtained from a man younger than 45 with COVID-19, enrolled during active disease. The CDR3 region has the DNA TGTGCCAGCAAGCCTAGTACCACAGATACGCAGTATTTT. Translating it yields CASKPSTTDTQYF.